Reported below is one T cell receptor beta chain. Looked up from germline, CDR1 is SGHNT and CDR2 is YYREEE (reference sequence). The CDR3 has 14 residues. The V gene lost 8 bases and the J gene lost 6 bases, with 21 bases spanning the gap. This sample is part of a study of glioma-infiltrating T cells after dendritic cell vaccination. Time point: after dendritic cell vaccination, including at tumor progression/relapse. All glioblastoma patients lacked an isocitrate dehydrogenase mutation. The assay was immunoSEQ multiplex PCR, and TCRdb's table has in-frame clones only and misses some. Counted here are some 90,000 clones, approximately 75% occurring once; the ten biggest clones make up roughly 2%.

The TCR sequence derives from a human donor with glioblastoma. The sample in question was blood, obtained after dendritic cell vaccination. The J gene is TRBJ2-7, the V gene TRBV5-4; tentative D call: TRBD1 (5 bases). The CDR3 DNA is TGTGCCAGTAAACCGCCAGGGCGGAACGGCGAGCAGTACTTC. It yields the protein CASKPPGRNGEQYF.